This T cell receptor (beta chain) is drawn from a study of CD8 T cells in ankylosing spondylitis. Quantitative barcoded 5'-RACE was used to prepare TCR beta libraries. MiXCR, applied by TCRdb to the 5' RACE reads, yields one record per CDR3 protein. The table includes about 140,000 distinct CDR3 sequences, 7.3% detected once. The germline V gene has CDR1 SGHRS and CDR2 YFSETQ. V was clipped by 1 base and J by 6 bases, with 13 bases between them. This CDR3 is 15 amino acids long. In the case of this clonotype: Its antigen is not known.

Regarding the study as a whole: Matched ankylosing spondylitis synovial fluid reportedly showed significant enrichment of disease-linked clones. A motif of roughly 8 highly homologous TCR beta variants was seen as apparently characteristic of ankylosing spondylitis blood.

This receptor was identified in a female donor with ankylosing spondylitis or in good health (not recorded which). The J gene is TRBJ1-4, the V gene TRBV5-1; D remains unclear. Specimen: blood, either unsorted or a sorted T cell fraction (not recorded which). CDR3 protein: CASSLSGSSDEKLFF. CDR3 DNA: TGCGCCAGCAGCTTGTCCGGTAGCTCGGATGAAAAACTGTTTTTT.